This T cell receptor beta chain was found in a study of cytomegalovirus exposure and HLA in healthy donors. Across the whole study: Of around 410 genotyped donors, 81% grouped in the Caucasian-associated ancestry cluster.

Details on this clone: Its specificity is unknown.

Study conclusions and caveats: HLA alleles were associated with fewer than 20,000 TCR beta sequences in a later analysis at 0.05 false discovery rate. Across donors, sequencing depth was assumed by presence/absence analyses to be roughly uniform.

Germline V lookup: CDR1 MNHNS, CDR2 SASEGT. This CDR3 contains 16 residues. Trimming stripped 3 bases from V and 2 bases from J, with 15 bases between. The PCR employed 60 Vbeta primers together with 13 Jbeta primers. Method: immunoSEQ multiplex PCR; TCRdb's copy keeps in-frame clones and lacks some. The sample has about 150,000 clones; 65% to 75% are singletons. The sequencing input was PBMCs. The rearrangement joins TRBV6-1 to TRBJ2-3; D is perhaps TRBD1 (5 bases). This TCR derives from a man between 60 and 70 years old in good health and CMV-seronegative. In DNA form, the CDR3 reads TGTGCCAGCAGTGAGCCAGGTGGCAGGGACACAGATACGCAGTATTTT. It codes for CASSEPGGRDTDTQYF.